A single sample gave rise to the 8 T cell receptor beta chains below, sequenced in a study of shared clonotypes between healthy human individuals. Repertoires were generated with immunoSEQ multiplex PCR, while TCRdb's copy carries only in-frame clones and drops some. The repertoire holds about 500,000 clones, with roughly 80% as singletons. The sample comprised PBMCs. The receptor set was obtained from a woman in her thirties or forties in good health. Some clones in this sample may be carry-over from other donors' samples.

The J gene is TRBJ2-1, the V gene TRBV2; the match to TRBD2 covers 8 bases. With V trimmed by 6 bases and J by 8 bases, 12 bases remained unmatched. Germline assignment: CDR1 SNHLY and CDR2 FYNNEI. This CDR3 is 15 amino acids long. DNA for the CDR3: TGTGCCAGCAGCTCAGGAGCGGGAGCGGCCGATGAGCAGTTCTTC. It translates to CASSSGAGAADEQFF. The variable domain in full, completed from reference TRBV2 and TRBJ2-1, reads EPEVTQTPSHQVTQMGQEVILRCVPISNHLYFYWYRQILGQKVEFLVSFYNNEISEKSEIFDDQFSVERPDGSNFTLKIRSTKLEDSAMYFCASSSGAGAADEQFFGPGTRLTVL.

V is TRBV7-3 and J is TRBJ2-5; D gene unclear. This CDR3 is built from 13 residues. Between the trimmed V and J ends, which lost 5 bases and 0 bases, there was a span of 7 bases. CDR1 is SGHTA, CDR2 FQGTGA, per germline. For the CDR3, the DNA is TGTGCCAGCAGCCGACGGGACCAAGAGACCCAGTACTTC. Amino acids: CASSRRDQETQYF.

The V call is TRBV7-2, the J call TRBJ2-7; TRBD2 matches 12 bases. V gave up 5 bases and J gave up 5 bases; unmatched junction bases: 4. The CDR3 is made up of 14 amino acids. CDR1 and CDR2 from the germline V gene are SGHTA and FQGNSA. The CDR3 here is CASSPTSGSNEQYF. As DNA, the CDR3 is TGTGCCAGCAGCCCGACTAGCGGGAGTAACGAGCAGTACTTC.

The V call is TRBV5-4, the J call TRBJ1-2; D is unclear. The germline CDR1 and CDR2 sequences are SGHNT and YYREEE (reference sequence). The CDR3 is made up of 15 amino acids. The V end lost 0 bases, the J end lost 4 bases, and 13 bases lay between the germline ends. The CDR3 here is CASSLDGVGIYGYTF. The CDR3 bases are TGTGCCAGCAGCTTGGATGGGGTGGGCATCTATGGCTACACCTTC. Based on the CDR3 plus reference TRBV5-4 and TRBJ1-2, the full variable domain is ETGVTQSPTHLIKTRGQQVTLRCSSQSGHNTVSWYQQALGQGPQFIFQYYREEENGRGNFPPRFSGLQFPNYSSELNVNALELDDSALYLCASSLDGVGIYGYTFGSGTRLTVV.

This CDR3 reads CASRPGRNQPQHF. In DNA form, the CDR3 reads TGTGCCAGCAGGCCAGGGCGCAATCAGCCCCAGCATTTT. This chain connects TRBV27 to TRBJ1-5; maybe TRBD1 (5 bases). V was clipped by 6 bases and J by 2 bases, with 8 bases between them. CDR3 size: 13 residues. Germline V gives CDR1 MNHEY, CDR2 SMNVEV (reference sequence).

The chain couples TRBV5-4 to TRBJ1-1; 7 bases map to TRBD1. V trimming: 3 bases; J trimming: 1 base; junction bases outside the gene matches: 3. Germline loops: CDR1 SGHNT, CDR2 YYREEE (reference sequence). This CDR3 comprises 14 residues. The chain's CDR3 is CASSWRTGNTEAFF. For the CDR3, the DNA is TGTGCCAGCAGCTGGAGGACAGGGAACACTGAAGCTTTCTTT.

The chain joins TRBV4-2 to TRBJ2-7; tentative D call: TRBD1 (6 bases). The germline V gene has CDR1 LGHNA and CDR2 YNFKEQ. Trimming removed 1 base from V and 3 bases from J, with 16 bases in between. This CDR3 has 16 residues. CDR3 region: CASSQGSAGVGYEQYF. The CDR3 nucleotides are TGTGCCAGCAGCCAAGGCAGCGCAGGGGTGGGCTACGAGCAGTACTTC.

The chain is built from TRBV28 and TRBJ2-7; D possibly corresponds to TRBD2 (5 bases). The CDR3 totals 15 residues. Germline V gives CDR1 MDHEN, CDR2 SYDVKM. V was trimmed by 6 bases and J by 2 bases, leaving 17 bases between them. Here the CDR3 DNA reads TGTGCCAGCAGCATAATAGGAGCGGAGACCTACGAGCAGTACTTC. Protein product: CASSIIGAETYEQYF.